A selection of T cell receptor beta chains follows, all from one sample in a study of blood T cell repertoires in COVID-19. Clones were sequenced by immunoSEQ multiplex PCR, and TCRdb holds only the in-frame ones, with some missing. The table includes some 240,000 clones, about 81% detected once. Sequenced sample: peripheral blood. The receptor set was obtained from a woman aged 60-70 years with active or convalescent COVID-19. The CDR3 runs from the conserved cysteine through the conserved F or W. A D gene is named only where the DNA matches it firmly. Size is omitted from some rows. Given values are once, few, many or a class for expanded clones.

clone size	V gene	CDR3 length	D gene	J gene	CDR3 protein	CDR3 DNA
.	TRBV7-9	13	TRBD1	TRBJ2-1	CASSAGQVWEQFF	TGTGCCAGCAGCGCCGGACAGGTTTGGGAGCAGTTCTTC
.	TRBV7-9	13	.	TRBJ1-1	CASSPAGAPEAFF	TGTGCCAGCTCCCCGGCGGGGGCGCCTGAAGCTTTCTTT
.	TRBV5-6	17	TRBD1	TRBJ2-7	CASSFRGQGSSSYEQYF	TGTGCCAGCAGCTTTCGGGGACAGGGATCAAGCTCCTACGAGCAGTACTTC
.	TRBV28	15	.	TRBJ1-5	CASSLWVPADRPQHF	TGTGCCAGCAGTTTATGGGTTCCCGCGGATCGGCCCCAGCATTTT
few	TRBV19	15	.	TRBJ1-5	CASSIAGYSNQPQHF	TGTGCCAGTAGTATCGCAGGGTATAGCAATCAGCCCCAGCATTTT
.	TRBV11-2	15	.	TRBJ2-7	CASSLERGSSYEQYF	TGTGCCAGCAGCTTAGAACGGGGAAGCTCCTACGAGCAGTACTTC
.	TRBV18	15	.	TRBJ1-1	CASSMSGVTNTEAFF	TGTGCCAGCTCCATGTCGGGGGTTACGAACACTGAAGCTTTCTTT
.	TRBV16	13	TRBD1	TRBJ1-2	CASSRQGARGYTF	TGTGCCAGCAGCCGACAGGGGGCGAGGGGCTACACCTTC
.	TRBV30	14	.	TRBJ1-1	CAWSVTLGDTEAFF	TGTGCCTGGAGTGTAACCTTAGGAGACACTGAAGCTTTCTTT
.	TRBV30	11	.	TRBJ2-7	CAWTRSYEQYF	TGTGCCTGGACCCGCTCCTACGAGCAGTACTTC
once	TRBV18	14	.	TRBJ2-2	CASSLGGNTGELFF	TGTGCCAGCTCCCTAGGCGGGAACACCGGGGAGCTGTTTTTT
.	TRBV18	15	TRBD1	TRBJ1-1	CASSLQEGARTEAFF	TGTGCCAGCTCATTGCAGGAGGGGGCGCGCACTGAAGCTTTCTTT
.	TRBV4-1	16	.	TRBJ1-5	CASSQRHQGGDQPQHF	TGCGCCAGCAGCCAACGACACCAAGGGGGTGATCAGCCCCAGCATTTT
.	TRBV6-5	16	.	TRBJ1-1	CASSYSAQNPNTEAFF	TGTGCCAGCAGTTACTCGGCACAGAACCCGAACACTGAAGCTTTCTTT
.	TRBV6-5	15	.	TRBJ1-6	CASSYSTGEDSPLHF	TGTGCCAGCAGTTACTCTACGGGGGAGGATTCACCCCTCCACTTT
.	TRBV27	14	.	TRBJ2-7	CASSPSRSVREQYF	TGTGCCAGCAGTCCGTCCAGGTCGGTTCGCGAGCAGTACTTC
.	TRBV6-5	15	TRBD2	TRBJ2-5	CASSPSGGAVETQYF	TGTGCCAGCAGTCCTAGCGGGGGGGCCGTGGAGACCCAGTACTTC
.	TRBV5-1	14	TRBD1	TRBJ1-2	CASSLLGQGGGYTF	TGCGCCAGCAGCTTGTTGGGACAGGGAGGCGGCTACACCTTC
.	TRBV18	15	TRBD2	TRBJ2-3	CASSIAGGPLDTQYF	TGTGCCAGCTCAATAGCGGGGGGGCCTTTGGATACGCAGTATTTT
.	TRBV12-2	15	.	TRBJ2-2	CASRFQETRGGELFF	TGTGCAAGTCGCTTCCAAGAAACCCGAGGCGGGGAGCTGTTTTTT
.	TRBV5-1	18	TRBD2	TRBJ2-7	CASSSGTSGGISYYEQYF	TGCGCCAGCAGCTCCGGGACTAGCGGGGGGATCTCTTACTACGAGCAGTACTTC
few	TRBV5-6	12	.	TRBJ1-2	CASSLQSQGYTF	TGTGCCAGCAGCTTACAGTCCCAGGGCTACACCTTC
.	TRBV5-6	15	.	TRBJ1-1	CASSSLRTGGTEAFF	TGTGCCAGCAGCTCCCTACGGACGGGGGGAACTGAAGCTTTCTTT
.	TRBV30	12	.	TRBJ1-1	CAWKVDPGLAFF	TGTGCCTGGAAGGTTGACCCAGGCTTGGCTTTCTTT
.	TRBV6-6	15	.	TRBJ1-2	CASRTDQVTGGGYTF	TGTGCCAGCAGAACCGATCAGGTCACGGGAGGCGGCTACACCTTC
few	TRBV30	18	TRBD1	TRBJ2-2	CAWSPRDRYLVGTGELFF	TGTGCCTGGAGTCCCCGGGACAGGTACCTTGTAGGCACCGGGGAGCTGTTTTTT
.	TRBV21-1	17	.	TRBJ1-5	CASSNDPQGTSNQPQHF	TGTGCCAGCAGCAACGACCCCCAGGGAACCTCAAATCAGCCCCAGCATTTT
.	TRBV4-3	16	.	TRBJ1-2	CASSQDGHGIRDGYTF	TGCGCCAGCAGCCAAGATGGACACGGCATTAGGGATGGCTACACCTTC
.	TRBV20-1	15	TRBD2	TRBJ2-7	CSASRQVETGGEQYF	TGCAGTGCTAGTAGACAAGTGGAAACCGGGGGGGAGCAGTACTTC
.	TRBV6-4	15	.	TRBJ2-1	CASSDSGAGVHEQFF	TGTGCCAGCAGTGACTCAGGGGCAGGGGTCCATGAGCAGTTCTTC
.	TRBV5-1	14	.	TRBJ1-1	CASSLAVMNTEAFF	TGCGCCAGCAGCTTGGCGGTGATGAACACTGAAGCTTTCTTT
medium-sized	TRBV9	15	.	TRBJ2-2	CASSGAQGRTGELFF	TGTGCCAGCAGCGGAGCCCAGGGGCGGACCGGGGAGCTGTTTTTT
.	TRBV24-1	21	TRBD2	TRBJ2-1	CATSDLPRPLFAGGGYNEQFF	TGTGCCACCAGTGATTTGCCCCGCCCTTTGTTTGCGGGGGGCGGCTACAATGAGCAGTTCTTC
.	TRBV5-1	15	.	TRBJ2-2	CASSGGAANTGELFF	TGCGCCAGCAGCGGGGGGGCGGCGAACACCGGGGAGCTGTTTTTT
.	TRBV7-8	13	.	TRBJ1-3	CASSLGTGNTIYF	TGTGCCAGCAGCTTGGGGACAGGAAACACCATATATTTT
.	TRBV12-3/TRBV12-4	13	.	TRBJ1-2	CASRLGGVNGYTF	TGTGCCAGCAGACTGGGAGGGGTGAATGGCTACACCTTC
.	TRBV5-6	11	.	TRBJ1-2	CASSLYYGYTF	TGTGCCAGCAGCCTTTACTATGGCTACACCTTC
.	TRBV19	15	TRBD1	TRBJ1-5	CASSTDRGRSQPQHF	TGTGCCAGTAGTACCGACAGGGGGCGAAGTCAGCCCCAGCATTTT
.	TRBV6-6	15	.	TRBJ1-2	CASSYPADTNYGYTF	TGTGCCAGCAGTTACCCGGCGGATACTAACTATGGCTACACCTTC
.	TRBV19	16	.	TRBJ2-6	CASSGHRISGANVLTF	TGTGCCAGTAGTGGACACAGAATCTCTGGGGCCAACGTCCTGACTTTC
.	TRBV19	14	.	TRBJ1-1	CASRDTHWNTEAFF	TGTGCCAGCCGGGACACCCACTGGAACACTGAAGCTTTCTTT
.	TRBV12-5	14	TRBD1	TRBJ1-5	CASGLTGGNQPQHF	TGTGCTAGTGGTTTGACAGGGGGCAATCAGCCCCAGCATTTT
.	TRBV5-5	15	.	TRBJ1-5	CASSLEGLGNQPQHF	TGTGCCAGCAGCTTGGAGGGGTTGGGCAATCAGCCCCAGCATTTT
.	TRBV5-4	19	TRBD2	TRBJ2-6	CASSSRGAGGITGANVLTF	TGTGCCAGCAGCTCCCGAGGAGCGGGGGGAATAACTGGGGCCAACGTCCTGACTTTC
.	TRBV5-1	15	.	TRBJ1-2	CASSQHEGPNYGYTF	TGCGCCAGCAGCCAACATGAGGGCCCCAACTATGGCTACACCTTC
.	TRBV11-3	15	.	TRBJ2-3	CASSLGAVSTDTQYF	TGTGCCAGCAGTCTAGGTGCGGTAAGCACAGATACGCAGTATTTT
.	TRBV5-1	15	TRBD2	TRBJ2-1	CASRASGGPNNEQFF	TGCGCCAGCAGGGCTAGCGGGGGGCCAAACAATGAGCAGTTCTTC
.	TRBV30	13	.	TRBJ1-6	CAWTAQEGSPLHF	TGTGCCTGGACGGCCCAGGAGGGTTCACCCCTCCACTTT
.	TRBV5-8	16	TRBD1	TRBJ1-5	CASSLGTGNSNQPQHF	TGTGCCAGCAGCTTGGGGACAGGTAATAGCAATCAGCCCCAGCATTTT
.	TRBV3-1/TRBV3-2	14	TRBD1	TRBJ1-2	CASSHWDSFYGYTF	TGTGCCAGCAGCCATTGGGACAGCTTTTATGGCTACACCTTC
.	TRBV7-9	19	.	TRBJ2-3	CASSSKTRWDTPSTDTQYF	TGTGCCAGCAGCTCCAAAACCAGATGGGACACCCCCAGCACAGATACGCAGTATTTT
.	TRBV6-5	12	.	TRBJ1-2	CASTRGLTGYTF	TGTGCCAGCACTAGGGGGTTGACTGGCTACACCTTC
.	TRBV5-1	16	TRBD2	TRBJ2-3	CASSPPGTSATDTQYF	TGCGCCAGCAGCCCCCCCGGGACTAGCGCCACAGATACGCAGTATTTT
.	TRBV15	15	TRBD1	TRBJ1-2	CATSRGDRGDYGYTF	TGTGCCACCAGCAGAGGGGACAGGGGGGACTATGGCTACACCTTC